These 24 T cell receptor beta chains originate from one sample sequenced in a study of T cells after posttransplantation cyclophosphamide. Method: immunoSEQ multiplex PCR; TCRdb's copy keeps in-frame clones and lacks some. Listed for the sample are 25,000 to 30,000 clones, none seen a single time. The sample was PBMCs. The source is a woman aged 55 to 70 in good health, CMV-negative, and a related stem cell transplant donor.

This clone was observed at least ten times. The gene calls are TRBV5-6 and TRBJ1-2; the match to TRBD1 covers 9 bases. This CDR3 is 16 amino acids long. V trimming: 4 bases; J trimming: 7 bases; junction bases outside the gene matches: 14. The germline gives CDR1 SGHDT, CDR2 YYEEEE. CDR3 DNA sequence: TGTGCCAGCAGCGCGTTAACAGGGGGCCTATTATCTGGCTACACCTTC. It is translated as CASSALTGGLLSGYTF.

This clone was observed at least ten times. The chain carries TRBV18 and TRBJ1-1; no clear D gene. This CDR3 is built from 13 residues. Germline CDR1 is KGHSH and CDR2 is LQKENI. V lost 2 bases and J 1 base, leaving 5 bases between the germline ends. Here the CDR3 reads CASSPEPNTEAFF. CDR3 sequence (DNA): TGTGCCAGCTCACCAGAGCCGAACACTGAAGCTTTCTTT.

The genes are TRBV6-5 and TRBJ2-1, with TRBD1 identical over 7 bases. The CDR3 is 15 amino acids. Trimming at V came to 2 bases and at J to 3 bases, leaving 4 bases not matched to a gene. Germline-derived CDR1 and CDR2 are MNHEY and SVGAGI. CDR3 DNA sequence: TGTGCCAGCAGTTACCGGGCAGGGGGCTACAATGAGCAGTTCTTC. This encodes CASSYRAGGYNEQFF.

This clone has ten or more counts. This chain joins TRBV12-5 and TRBJ2-2; possible D gene TRBD1, 5 bases. The germline gives CDR1 LGHNT, CDR2 FRNRAP. CDR3 length: 13 amino acids. V gave up 7 bases and J gave up 4 bases, with 10 bases separating them. The CDR3 here is CASAIRGTGELFF. The DNA of the CDR3 is TGTGCTAGTGCCATTAGGGGCACCGGGGAGCTGTTTTTT. The full variable domain, in which reference TRBV12-5 and TRBJ2-2 provide the parts outside the CDR3, is DARVTQTPRHKVTEMGQEVTMRCQPILGHNTVFWYRQTMMQGLELLAYFRNRAPLDDSGMPKDRFSAEMPDATLATLKIQPSEPRDSAVYFCASAIRGTGELFFGEGSRLTVL.

This clone was detected many times. The DNA of the CDR3 is TGTGCCAGCAGACTACAGGGTTTCGGGGATCAGCCCCAGCATTTT. Its translation: CASRLQGFGDQPQHF. The chain joins TRBV28 to TRBJ1-5, with D maybe TRBD1 (6 bases). CDR1 is MDHEN and CDR2 is SYDVKM in the germline V gene. The CDR3 covers 15 residues. The V gene lost 6 bases and the J gene lost 5 bases, with 17 bases spanning the gap.

This clone was found many times. The rearrangement links TRBV13 to TRBJ2-1; 15 bases match TRBD2. Per germline, CDR1 PRHDT and CDR2 FYEKMQ (reference sequence). The CDR3 totals 17 residues. Trimming cost V 5 bases and J 6 bases; bases outside gene matches: 8. CDR3 sequence reads: CASSLRTSGRGGNEQFF. The CDR3 DNA reads as TGTGCCAGCAGCCTACGGACTAGCGGGAGGGGGGGCAATGAGCAGTTCTTC.

Regarding this clone: The junction and the germline gene differ at one end; a read error may be behind it. J is TRBJ1-2 and V is TRBV7-2, with 8 bases aligning to TRBD1. The CDR3 is 13 residues long. The germline CDR1 and CDR2 sequences are SGHTA and FQGNSA. This CDR3 is CAISPTGAGGYTF. CDR3 coding DNA: TGTGCCATCAGCCCGACAGGGGCCGGGGGCTACACCTTC.

This clone was found a few times. J is TRBJ2-2 and V is TRBV9; possibly TRBD2 for D (6 bases). CDR3 length equals 15 residues. V lost 3 bases and J lost 0, with 9 bases in between. From germline, CDR1 is SGDLS and CDR2 YYNGEE. CDR3 sequence: CASSGTTSNTGELFF. Written as DNA, the CDR3 is TGTGCCAGCAGCGGGACTACCTCGAACACCGGGGAGCTGTTTTTT.

The CDR3 here is CASSLDSRASGANVLTF. In nucleotides, the CDR3 is TGTGCCAGCAGCTTAGACTCCAGGGCCTCTGGGGCCAACGTCCTGACTTTC. The V gene is TRBV7-6, the J gene TRBJ2-6, with D tentatively TRBD1 (5 bases). CDR3 size: 17 residues. CDR1 is SGHVS and CDR2 is FNYEAQ in the germline V gene. Deletions cut 1 base from V and 0 bases from J, with 10 bases between. The full variable domain, with the rest looked up from reference TRBV7-6 and TRBJ2-6, is GAGVSQSPRYKVTKRGQDVALRCDPISGHVSLYWYRQALGQGPEFLTYFNYEAQQDKSGLPNDRFSAERPEGSISTLTIQRTEQRDSAMYRCASSLDSRASGANVLTFGAGSRLTVL.

The sample holds many counts of this clone. V usage is TRBV7-9 and J usage is TRBJ2-1; TRBD1 agrees at 7 bases. The ends lost 5 bases at V and 6 bases at J; junction bases unmatched: 10. The length of the CDR3 is 15 residues. Germline CDR1 and CDR2: SEHNR and FQNEAQ (reference sequence). The CDR3 DNA sequence: TGTGCCAGCAGCCCACAGGGGATAGGAGGCAATGAGCAGTTCTTC. It translates to CASSPQGIGGNEQFF.

The chain employs TRBV5-1 and TRBJ2-5; D gene uncertain. CDR1 and CDR2 (germline): SGHRS, YFSETQ. Between the trimmed V and J ends, which lost 4 bases and 5 bases, there was a span of 9 bases. The CDR3 covers 12 residues. The CDR3 region is CASSTEGETQYF. DNA of the CDR3: TGCGCCAGCAGCACAGAAGGGGAGACCCAGTACTTC.

This clone was counted at least ten times. This chain links TRBV5-1 with TRBJ2-7, with D unclear. V dropped 4 bases and J dropped 0 bases, with 5 bases sitting between them. Germline V gene sequence: CDR1 SGHRS, CDR2 YFSETQ. The CDR3 extends over 12 amino acids. The CDR3 DNA reads TGCGCCAGCAGCACCAGCTCCTACGAGCAGTACTTC. Amino acids: CASSTSSYEQYF. Full variable domain (outside the CDR3, taken from reference TRBV5-1 and TRBJ2-7): KAGVTQTPRYLIKTRGQQVTLSCSPISGHRSVSWYQQTPGQGLQFLFEYFSETQRNKGNFPGRFSGRQFSNSRSEMNVSTLELGDSALYLCASSTSSYEQYFGPGTRLTVT.

There are many counts of this clone. The rearrangement joins TRBV6-6 to TRBJ2-7, with 7 bases aligning to TRBD1. The CDR3 sequence is 12 residues long. The J segment lost 5 bases and the V segment lost 5 bases, leaving 3 bases of the junction unmatched. CDR1 is MNHNY, CDR2 SVGAGI, per germline (reference sequence). The CDR3 protein is CASSPTGNEQYF. The CDR3 coding sequence is TGTGCCAGCAGTCCGACAGGGAACGAGCAGTACTTC.

This clone was seen ten or more times. The chain uses TRBV5-4 and TRBJ1-2; D might be TRBD1 (6 bases). V dropped 3 bases and J dropped 4 bases, with 10 bases sitting between them. The CDR3 contains 13 residues. Germline assignment: CDR1 SGHNT and CDR2 YYREEE (reference sequence). Here the CDR3 DNA reads TGTGCCAGCAGCTCAGCGGGGGCCTATGGCTACACCTTC. This translates into CASSSAGAYGYTF.

This clone was detected many times. The rearrangement joins TRBV2 to TRBJ1-1; maybe TRBD1 (5 bases). With 9 bases removed from V and 0 bases from J, the gap between germline ends came to 11 bases. Germline V gene data show CDR1 as SNHLY and CDR2 as FYNNEI. CDR3 length equals 13 residues. For the CDR3, the DNA is TGTGCCAGAGGGGTTGAAATGAACACTGAAGCTTTCTTT. This encodes CARGVEMNTEAFF.

This clone occurred a few times. The chain joins TRBV6-2 or TRBV6-3 to TRBJ2-3, with 8 bases identical to TRBD2. The germline CDR1 and CDR2 sequences are MNHEY and SVGEGT. The CDR3 extends over 15 amino acids. The V and J ends lost 6 bases and 1 base, in that order; junction bases with no gene match: 6. Written as DNA, the CDR3 is TGTGCCAGCAGCTCGACTAGCGCCGGCACAGATACGCAGTATTTT. Encoded protein: CASSSTSAGTDTQYF.

This clone was recorded many times. The chain couples TRBV29-1 to TRBJ1-1, with unresolved D. Germline V gene lookup returns CDR1 SQVTM and CDR2 ANQGSEA. There are 12 residues in the CDR3. V dropped 5 bases and J dropped 6 bases, with 13 bases sitting between them. The DNA of the CDR3 is TGCAGCGTTAGCAGAAATCAGGCTGAAGCTTTCTTT. It is translated as CSVSRNQAEAFF. Full variable domain (outside the CDR3, taken from reference TRBV29-1 and TRBJ1-1): SAVISQKPSRDICQRGTSLTIQCQVDSQVTMMFWYRQQPGQSLTLIATANQGSEATYESGFVIDKFPISRPNLTFSTLTVSNMSPEDSSIYLCSVSRNQAEAFFGQGTRLTVV.

The chain carries TRBV28 and TRBJ1-2, with D perhaps matching TRBD1 (6 bases). The ends were cut back, 6 bases at V and 4 bases at J, with 12 bases in the middle. The CDR3 has 13 residues. The germline CDR1 and CDR2 sequences are MDHEN and SYDVKM. Here the CDR3 reads CASSTAGAYGYTF. CDR3 nucleotides: TGTGCCAGCAGCACAGCAGGGGCCTATGGCTACACCTTC.

This clone has just a few counts. The CDR3 DNA sequence: TGTGCCAGCTCACGGGACAGCCTTCGAGAGGGGGACACCTTC. Translation: CASSRDSLREGDTF. The chain joins TRBV18 to TRBJ1-2; 7 bases map to TRBD1. V shed 4 bases, J shed 12 bases, and the junction held 14 bases outside the gene matches. The CDR3 runs to 14 residues. Germline lookup yields CDR1 KGHSH and CDR2 LQKENI.

This clone was seen repeatedly, ten times or more. The CDR3: CASSLLGQGTGELFF. CDR3 nucleotides: TGTGCCAGCAGTCTGCTGGGGCAGGGAACCGGGGAGCTGTTTTTT. The chain recombines TRBV5-4 with TRBJ2-2; a possible D gene is TRBD1 (5 bases). CDR1 and CDR2 (germline): SGHNT, YYREEE (reference sequence). This CDR3 is built from 15 residues. Deletions cut 5 bases from V and 5 bases from J, with 16 bases between. Variable domain in full (rest from reference TRBV5-4 and TRBJ2-2): ETGVTQSPTHLIKTRGQQVTLRCSSQSGHNTVSWYQQALGQGPQFIFQYYREEENGRGNFPPRFSGLQFPNYSSELNVNALELDDSALYLCASSLLGQGTGELFFGEGSRLTVL.

This chain uses TRBV13 with TRBJ2-3, with a possible D match to TRBD1 (5 bases). The germline CDR1 and CDR2 sequences are PRHDT and FYEKMQ (reference sequence). This CDR3 is built from 17 residues. Trimming shortened V by 5 bases and J by 2 bases, and 20 bases separated the two germline ends. Here the CDR3 reads CASSGAPVKGNTDTQYF. CDR3 DNA sequence: TGTGCCAGCAGCGGGGCTCCGGTGAAGGGGAACACAGATACGCAGTATTTT.

V and J are TRBV9 and TRBJ1-5; maybe TRBD1 (5 bases). The length of the CDR3 is 15 residues. Germline CDR1 and CDR2: SGDLS and YYNGEE. V dropped 2 bases and J dropped 1 base, with 10 bases sitting between them. In nucleotides, the CDR3 is TGTGCCAGCAGCGTCTCCGGGGGGAGCAATCAGCCCCAGCATTTT. Translated, it gives CASSVSGGSNQPQHF. The entire variable domain, with the rest obtained from reference TRBV9 and TRBJ1-5, is as follows: DSGVTQTPKHLITATGQRVTLRCSPRSGDLSVYWYQQSLDQGLQFLIQYYNGEERAKGNILERFSAQQFPDLHSELNLSSLELGDSALYFCASSVSGGSNQPQHFGDGTRLSIL.

This clone was found a few times. This chain uses TRBV25-1 with TRBJ2-5, with 11 bases that match TRBD2. This CDR3 is built from 15 residues. V lost 3 bases and J lost 7; bases outside the gene matches: 7. Germline CDR1 MGHDK, CDR2 SYGVNS. The CDR3: CASSEGLAVSGTQYF. Written as DNA, the CDR3 is TGTGCCAGCAGTGAGGGACTAGCGGTCTCGGGGACCCAGTACTTC.

This clone was counted at least ten times. The CDR3 loop is CASSFGQGSGELFF. The CDR3 bases are TGTGCCAGCAGTTTCGGACAGGGGTCCGGGGAGCTGTTTTTT. This chain joins TRBV12-3 or TRBV12-4 and TRBJ2-2; 9 bases are shared with TRBD1. V was pared by 3 bases and J by 6 bases, with 2 bases of the junction left unmatched. The CDR3 sequence is 14 residues long.